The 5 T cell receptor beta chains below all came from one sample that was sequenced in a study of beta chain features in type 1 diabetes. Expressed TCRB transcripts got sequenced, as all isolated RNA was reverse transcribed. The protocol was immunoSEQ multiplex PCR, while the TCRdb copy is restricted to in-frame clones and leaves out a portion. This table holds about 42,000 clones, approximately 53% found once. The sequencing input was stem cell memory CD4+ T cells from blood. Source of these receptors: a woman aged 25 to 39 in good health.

CDR3 nucleotide sequence: TGCAGCGTTCGGGACTTAGGGAATGAGCAGTTCTTC. Residues: CSVRDLGNEQFF. The rearrangement links TRBV29-1 to TRBJ2-1; tentatively, D is TRBD2 (6 bases). CDR3 size: 12 residues. Germline CDR1 is SQVTM and CDR2 is ANQGSEA. Trimming cost V 5 bases and J 7 bases, with 12 bases left between them.

The CDR3 is CASSHRQSSGANVLTF. CDR3 sequence (DNA): TGTGCCAGCAGCCATAGACAGAGCTCTGGGGCCAACGTCCTGACTTTC. The chain carries TRBV7-9 and TRBJ2-6; maybe TRBD1 (5 bases). Germline V lookup: CDR1 SEHNR, CDR2 FQNEAQ (reference sequence). The V end lost 5 bases, the J end lost 0 bases, and 11 bases lay between the germline ends. The length of the CDR3 is 16 residues. The full variable domain, its missing parts supplied by reference TRBV7-9 and TRBJ2-6, is DTGVSQNPRHKITKRGQNVTFRCDPISEHNRLYWYRQTLGQGPEFLTYFQNEAQLEKSRLLSDRFSAERPKGSFSTLEIQRTEQGDSAMYLCASSHRQSSGANVLTFGAGSRLTVL.

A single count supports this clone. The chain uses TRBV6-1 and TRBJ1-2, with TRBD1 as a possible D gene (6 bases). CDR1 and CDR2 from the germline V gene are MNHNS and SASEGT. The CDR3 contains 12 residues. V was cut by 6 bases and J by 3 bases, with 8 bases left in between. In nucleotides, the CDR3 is TGTGCCAGCAGCGACAGGCACTATGGCTACACCTTC. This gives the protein CASSDRHYGYTF.

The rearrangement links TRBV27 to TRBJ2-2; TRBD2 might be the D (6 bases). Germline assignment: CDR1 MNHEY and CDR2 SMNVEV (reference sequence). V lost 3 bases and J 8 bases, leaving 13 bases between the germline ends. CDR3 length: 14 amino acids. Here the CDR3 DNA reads TGTGCCAGCAGTTTGAACGGGGGACGAGGGGAGCTGTTTTTT. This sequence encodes CASSLNGGRGELFF.

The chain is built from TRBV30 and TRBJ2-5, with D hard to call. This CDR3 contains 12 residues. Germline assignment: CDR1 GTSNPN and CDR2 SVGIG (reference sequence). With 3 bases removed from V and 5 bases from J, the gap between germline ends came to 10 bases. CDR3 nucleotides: TGTGCCTGGAGAGCAAACTGGGAGACCCAGTACTTC. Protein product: CAWRANWETQYF.